This TCR beta chain is drawn from a study of OX40 agonist ivuxolimab in advanced cancers. About the study: Patients with hepatocellular carcinoma, melanoma, renal cell or head and neck cancer made up the dose-escalation patients. Prior checkpoint blockade (anti-PD-1, anti-PD-L1 or anti-CTLA-4) was permitted; less than 45% had it. Study-level findings and limits: Patients with a partial response at 0.1-3.0 mg/kg had among the lowest clonal expansion.

TCRdb's table, derived via immunoSEQ multiplex PCR, lists solely in-frame clones and lacks some. The profile shows tens of thousands of clones, 80% to 95% of them singletons. This CDR3 comprises 16 residues. Trimming took 6 bases from V and 2 from J; bases not matched to a gene: 12. From germline, CDR1 is SGHRS and CDR2 YFSETQ. In regard to this clone: Antigen specificity is unknown.

This TCR was recovered from an adult with an advanced solid tumor such as melanoma, head and neck, liver or kidney cancer. The rearrangement links TRBV5-1 to TRBJ2-5; 8 nucleotides match TRBD2. The sample consisted of CD4+ or CD8+ T cells sorted from blood, taken in a trial of the OX40 agonist ivuxolimab. The CDR3 region is CASKLRGGAGQETQYF. The CDR3 DNA reads as TGCGCCAGCAAGCTACGGGGGGGCGCGGGGCAAGAGACCCAGTACTTC. Looking up the rest from reference TRBV5-1 and TRBJ2-5 gives the full variable domain: KAGVTQTPRYLIKTRGQQVTLSCSPISGHRSVSWYQQTPGQGLQFLFEYFSETQRNKGNFPGRFSGRQFSNSRSEMNVSTLELGDSALYLCASKLRGGAGQETQYFGPGTRLLVL.